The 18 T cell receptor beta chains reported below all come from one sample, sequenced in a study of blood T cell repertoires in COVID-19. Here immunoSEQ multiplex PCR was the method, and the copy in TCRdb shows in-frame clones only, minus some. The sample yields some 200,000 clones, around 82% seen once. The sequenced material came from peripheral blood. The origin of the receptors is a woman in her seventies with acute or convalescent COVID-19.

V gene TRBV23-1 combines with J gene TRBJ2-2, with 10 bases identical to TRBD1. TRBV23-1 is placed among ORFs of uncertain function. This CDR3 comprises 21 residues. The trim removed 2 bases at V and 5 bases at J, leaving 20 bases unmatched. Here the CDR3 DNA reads TGCGCCAGCAGTCAACCTACAAGGGGCGGGACAGGGGCGGATAGGACCGGGGAGCTGTTTTTT. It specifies CASSQPTRGGTGADRTGELFF.

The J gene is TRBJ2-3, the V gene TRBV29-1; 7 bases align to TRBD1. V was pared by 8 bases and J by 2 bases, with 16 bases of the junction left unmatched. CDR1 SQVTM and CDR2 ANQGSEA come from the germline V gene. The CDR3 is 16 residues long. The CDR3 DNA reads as TGCAGCCTTGCTGACAGGGCAATGGGTGTCACAGATACGCAGTATTTT. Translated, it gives CSLADRAMGVTDTQYF.

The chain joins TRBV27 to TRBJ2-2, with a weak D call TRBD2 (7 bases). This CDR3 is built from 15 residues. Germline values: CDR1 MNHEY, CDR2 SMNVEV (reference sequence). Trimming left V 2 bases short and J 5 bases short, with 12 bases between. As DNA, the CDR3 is TGTGCCAGCAGTTTAGGTGGGAGGGGGACCGGGGAGCTGTTTTTT. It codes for CASSLGGRGTGELFF.

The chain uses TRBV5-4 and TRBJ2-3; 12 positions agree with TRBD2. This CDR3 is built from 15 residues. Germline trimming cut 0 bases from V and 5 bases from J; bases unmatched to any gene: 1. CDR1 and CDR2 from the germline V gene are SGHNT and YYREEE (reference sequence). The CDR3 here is CASSLGLAGEDTQYF. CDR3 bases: TGTGCCAGCAGCTTGGGACTAGCGGGGGAAGATACGCAGTATTTT. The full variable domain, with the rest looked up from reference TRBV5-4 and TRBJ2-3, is ETGVTQSPTHLIKTRGQQVTLRCSSQSGHNTVSWYQQALGQGPQFIFQYYREEENGRGNFPPRFSGLQFPNYSSELNVNALELDDSALYLCASSLGLAGEDTQYFGPGTRLTVL.

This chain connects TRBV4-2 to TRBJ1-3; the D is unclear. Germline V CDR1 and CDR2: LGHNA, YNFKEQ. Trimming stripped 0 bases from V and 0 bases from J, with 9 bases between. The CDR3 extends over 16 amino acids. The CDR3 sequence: CASSQDLRDSGNTIYF. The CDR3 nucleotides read TGTGCCAGCAGCCAAGATTTACGGGACTCTGGAAACACCATATATTTT.

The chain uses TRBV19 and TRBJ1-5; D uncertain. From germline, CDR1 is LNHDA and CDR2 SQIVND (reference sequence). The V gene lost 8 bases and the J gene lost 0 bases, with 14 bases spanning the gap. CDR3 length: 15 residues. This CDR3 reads CASSRLSDSNQPQHF. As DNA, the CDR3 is TGTGCCAGTTCAAGACTGTCTGATAGCAATCAGCCCCAGCATTTT.

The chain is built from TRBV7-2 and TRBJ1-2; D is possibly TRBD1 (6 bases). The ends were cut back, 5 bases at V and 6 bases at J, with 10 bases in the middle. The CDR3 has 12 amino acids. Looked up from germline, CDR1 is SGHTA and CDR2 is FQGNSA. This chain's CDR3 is CASSRGDNGYTF. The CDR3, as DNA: TGTGCCAGCAGCCGTGGGGACAATGGCTACACCTTC.

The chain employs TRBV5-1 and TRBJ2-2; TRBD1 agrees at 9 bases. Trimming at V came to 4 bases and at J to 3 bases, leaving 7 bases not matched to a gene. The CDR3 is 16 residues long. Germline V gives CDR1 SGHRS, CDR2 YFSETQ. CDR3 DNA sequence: TGCGCCAGCAGCCCCACCTGGACAGGGGACACCGGGGAGCTGTTTTTT. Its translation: CASSPTWTGDTGELFF.

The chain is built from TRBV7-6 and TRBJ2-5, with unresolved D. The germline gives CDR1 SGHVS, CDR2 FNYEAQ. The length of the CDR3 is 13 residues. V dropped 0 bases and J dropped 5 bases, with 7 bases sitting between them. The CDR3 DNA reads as TGTGCCAGCAGCTTAGCGCACCGGGAGACCCAGTACTTC. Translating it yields CASSLAHRETQYF.

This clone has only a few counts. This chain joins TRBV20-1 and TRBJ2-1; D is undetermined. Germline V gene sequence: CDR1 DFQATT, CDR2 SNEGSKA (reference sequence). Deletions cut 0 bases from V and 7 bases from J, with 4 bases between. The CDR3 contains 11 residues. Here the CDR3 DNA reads TGCAGTGCTAGAGACCCGAATGAGCAGTTCTTC. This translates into CSARDPNEQFF.

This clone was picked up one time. The CDR3 bases are TGTGCCAGCAGTTTGGACAACAACTATGGCTACACCTTC. The encoded protein is CASSLDNNYGYTF. The V and J genes are TRBV28 and TRBJ1-2, with D possibly TRBD1 on 5 matching bases. The CDR3 runs 13 residues. Germline values: CDR1 MDHEN, CDR2 SYDVKM. The V gene lost 3 bases and the J gene lost 2 bases, with 7 bases spanning the gap.

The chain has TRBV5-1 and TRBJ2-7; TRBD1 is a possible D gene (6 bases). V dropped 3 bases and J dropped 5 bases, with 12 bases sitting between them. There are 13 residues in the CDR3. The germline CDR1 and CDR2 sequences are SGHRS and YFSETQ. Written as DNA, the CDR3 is TGCGCCAGCAGCTCACAGGGTCAGGACGAGCAGTACTTC. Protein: CASSSQGQDEQYF.

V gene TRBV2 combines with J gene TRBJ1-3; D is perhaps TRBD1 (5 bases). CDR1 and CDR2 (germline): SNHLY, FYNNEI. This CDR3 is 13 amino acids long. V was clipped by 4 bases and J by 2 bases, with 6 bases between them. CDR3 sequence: CASSAQAGNTIYF. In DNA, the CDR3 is TGTGCCAGCAGTGCACAGGCTGGAAACACCATATATTTT.

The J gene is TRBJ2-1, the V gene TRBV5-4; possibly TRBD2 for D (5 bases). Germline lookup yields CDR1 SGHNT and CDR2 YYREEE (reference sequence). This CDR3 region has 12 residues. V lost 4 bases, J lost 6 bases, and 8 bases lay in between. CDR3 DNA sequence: TGTGCCAGCAGCCGGACTGGCAATGAGCAGTTCTTC. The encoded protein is CASSRTGNEQFF. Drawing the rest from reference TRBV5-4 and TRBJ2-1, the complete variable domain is ETGVTQSPTHLIKTRGQQVTLRCSSQSGHNTVSWYQQALGQGPQFIFQYYREEENGRGNFPPRFSGLQFPNYSSELNVNALELDDSALYLCASSRTGNEQFFGPGTRLTVL.

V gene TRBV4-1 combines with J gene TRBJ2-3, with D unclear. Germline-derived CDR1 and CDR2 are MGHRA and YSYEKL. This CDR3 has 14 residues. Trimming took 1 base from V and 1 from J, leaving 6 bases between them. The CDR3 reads CASSQGGGTDTQYF. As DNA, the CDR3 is TGCGCCAGCAGCCAAGGCGGCGGCACAGATACGCAGTATTTT.

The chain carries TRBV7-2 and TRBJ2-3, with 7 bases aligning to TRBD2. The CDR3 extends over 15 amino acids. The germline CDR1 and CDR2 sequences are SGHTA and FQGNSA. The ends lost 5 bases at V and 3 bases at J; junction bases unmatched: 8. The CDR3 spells CASSPGLVRTDTQYF. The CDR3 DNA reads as TGTGCCAGCAGCCCCGGACTAGTTCGGACAGATACGCAGTATTTT.

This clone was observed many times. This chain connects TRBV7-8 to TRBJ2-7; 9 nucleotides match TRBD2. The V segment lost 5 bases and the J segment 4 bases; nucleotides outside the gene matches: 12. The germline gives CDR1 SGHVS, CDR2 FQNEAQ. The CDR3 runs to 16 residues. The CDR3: CASSGGLGTSSYEQYF. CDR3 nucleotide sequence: TGTGCCAGCAGCGGGGGACTGGGGACTAGCAGTTACGAGCAGTACTTC.

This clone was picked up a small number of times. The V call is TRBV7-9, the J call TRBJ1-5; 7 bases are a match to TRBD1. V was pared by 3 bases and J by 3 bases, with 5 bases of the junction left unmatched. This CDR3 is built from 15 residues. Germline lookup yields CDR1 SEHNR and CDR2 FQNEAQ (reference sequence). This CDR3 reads CASSLSDRANQPQHF. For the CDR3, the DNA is TGTGCCAGCAGCTTGTCCGACAGGGCCAATCAGCCCCAGCATTTT. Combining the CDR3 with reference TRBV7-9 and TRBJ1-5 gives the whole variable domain DTGVSQNPRHKITKRGQNVTFRCDPISEHNRLYWYRQTLGQGPEFLTYFQNEAQLEKSRLLSDRFSAERPKGSFSTLEIQRTEQGDSAMYLCASSLSDRANQPQHFGDGTRLSIL.